The sequence of this T cell receptor beta chain was determined in a study of blood T cell repertoires in COVID-19. Study details: The study drew acute and convalescent COVID-19 samples from the United States, Italy and Spain. PBMCs, B-cell-depleted T cells, or T cells provided the cDNA or gDNA that made up the material.

Source study methods: The assay estimated nucleated cells by amplifying reference gene primers. This table comes from immunoSEQ multiplex PCR, and its TCRdb copy is limited to in-frame clones, with some not included. V and J calls and clone size are given by that table; D and trimming were obtained from the DNA. The repertoire consists of tens of thousands of clones, with approximately 90% occurring once and the leading ten covering about 20%. The source material was peripheral blood. The TCR comes from a human donor in a cohort sampled during active COVID-19.

For the CDR3, the DNA is TGTGCCAGCAGTCGTACTCTGGACAGGCCAGTGAGGGAGCAGTACTTC. It encodes CASSRTLDRPVREQYF. The chain joins TRBV6-2 or TRBV6-3 to TRBJ2-7; 7 bases map to TRBD1. Germline CDR1 and CDR2: MNHEY and SVGEGT. The CDR3 runs to 16 residues. J was trimmed by 7 bases and V by 5 bases; bases with no gene match: 17.